The 28 T cell receptor beta chains below were found in one sample sequenced in a study of T cell responses to AZD1222 COVID-19 vaccine. Data came from immunoSEQ multiplex PCR; TCRdb stores just in-frame clones and leaves some out. Among approximately 130,000 clones, 70% to 90% were seen once, and the ten largest hold over 8%. Source: peripheral blood, taken 28 days after the second AZD1222 dose. These receptors were obtained from an adult who received the AZD1222 COVID-19 vaccine.

V and J are TRBV7-3 and TRBJ2-2; D is possibly TRBD1 or TRBD2 (5 bases each). There are 15 residues in the CDR3. CDR1 is SGHTA and CDR2 is FQGTGA in the germline V gene. The ends were cut back, 3 bases at V and 3 bases at J, with 11 bases in the middle. CDR3 protein: CASSFAGADTGELFF. Written as DNA, the CDR3 is TGTGCCAGCAGCTTTGCCGGGGCTGACACCGGGGAGCTGTTTTTT.

V usage is TRBV30 and J usage is TRBJ1-6; tentative D call: TRBD1 (6 bases). V lost 0 bases to trimming and J lost 9 bases, with 9 bases between them. The CDR3 extends over 13 amino acids. Per germline, CDR1 GTSNPN and CDR2 SVGIG (reference sequence). CDR3: CAWSVTRGSPLHF. The CDR3 region has the DNA TGTGCCTGGAGTGTAACCAGGGGTTCACCCCTCCACTTT.

The chain combines TRBV6-5 with TRBJ1-5; 8 nucleotides align to TRBD1. This CDR3 region has 15 residues. The germline CDR1 and CDR2 sequences are MNHEY and SVGAGI. With 7 bases clipped from V and 9 bases from J, the junction kept 14 bases outside the gene matches. CDR3 nucleotides: TGTGCCAGCATAATCGGACAGGGCGGCAGAGGGCCCCAGCATTTT. Its protein product is CASIIGQGGRGPQHF.

The sample holds one count of this clone. This chain uses TRBV7-8 with TRBJ2-5; tentatively, D is TRBD2 (5 bases). CDR1 SGHVS and CDR2 FQNEAQ come from the germline V gene. With 5 bases removed from V and 2 bases from J, the gap between germline ends came to 12 bases. The CDR3 runs 14 residues. The CDR3 bases are TGTGCCAGCAGCCGAGGACTTCGGCAAGAGACCCAGTACTTC. This translates into CASSRGLRQETQYF.

The chain has TRBV19 and TRBJ1-3; D remains unclear. Germline V gene sequence: CDR1 LNHDA, CDR2 SQIVND (reference sequence). This CDR3 comprises 14 residues. With 7 bases removed from V and 1 base from J, the gap between germline ends came to 11 bases. The CDR3 here is CASTTTRSGNTIYF. DNA for the CDR3: TGTGCCAGTACGACAACCAGATCTGGAAACACCATATATTTT.

The chain links TRBV7-8 to TRBJ1-1; D is uncertain. Germline loops: CDR1 SGHVS, CDR2 FQNEAQ. The CDR3 length is 16 residues. Trimming removed 6 bases from V and 4 bases from J, with 21 bases in between. The CDR3 is CASSHEAGGIGTEAFF. For the CDR3, the DNA is TGTGCCAGCAGTCACGAGGCGGGTGGGATAGGCACTGAAGCTTTCTTT.

This chain connects TRBV2 to TRBJ1-1; a weak D match, TRBD1 (6 bases). The CDR3 covers 12 residues. Germline values: CDR1 SNHLY, CDR2 FYNNEI. V was pared by 3 bases and J by 6 bases, with 8 bases between. The CDR3 protein is CASSEWTAEAFF. For the CDR3, the DNA is TGTGCCAGCAGTGAGTGGACAGCTGAAGCTTTCTTT.

This clone was seen just once. This chain connects TRBV12-3 or TRBV12-4 to TRBJ1-2; unclear D gene. V dropped 6 bases and J dropped 5 bases, with 4 bases sitting between them. There are 10 residues in the CDR3. The CDR3 loop reads CASSQYGYTF. DNA of the CDR3: TGTGCCAGCAGCCAATATGGCTACACCTTC.

The V call is TRBV3-1 (or the pseudogene TRBV3-2), the J call TRBJ1-1; 7 bases are shared with TRBD1. J lost 6 bases, V lost 6 bases, and 7 bases had no gene match. The CDR3 spans 13 residues. Germline CDR1 reads LGHDT; CDR2 reads YNNKEL (reference sequence). CDR3: CASRPGGWAEAFF. The DNA of the CDR3 is TGTGCCAGCAGACCAGGGGGGTGGGCTGAAGCTTTCTTT.

Written as DNA, the CDR3 is TGTGCCAGCAGAAACGGGCCGGTCGAGCTGCGCAATGAGCAGTTCTTC. Its translation: CASRNGPVELRNEQFF. This chain uses TRBV7-3 with TRBJ2-1; unclear D gene. The CDR3 loop spans 16 amino acids. Trimming shortened V by 6 bases and J by 6 bases, and 21 bases separated the two germline ends. Germline assignment: CDR1 SGHTA and CDR2 FQGTGA.

V usage is TRBV7-8 and J usage is TRBJ1-4; 10 bases map to TRBD1. This CDR3 is 18 amino acids long. The germline V gene encodes CDR1 SGHVS and CDR2 FQNEAQ. The junction had 13 bases not matched to a gene; V was cut back by 2 bases and J by 7 bases. CDR3 sequence reads: CASSLSGGSDRGVEKLFF. As DNA, the CDR3 is TGTGCCAGCAGCTTAAGTGGTGGTTCGGACAGGGGGGTTGAAAAACTGTTTTTT. Looking up the rest from reference TRBV7-8 and TRBJ1-4 gives the full variable domain: GAGVSQSPRYKVAKRGQDVALRCDPISGHVSLFWYQQALGQGPEFLTYFQNEAQLDKSGLPSDRFFAERPEGSVSTLKIQRTQQEDSAVYLCASSLSGGSDRGVEKLFFGSGTQLSVL.

As DNA, the CDR3 is TGTGCCAGCAGTTTTCAAAACGGTCCGGCCCAGCATTTT. Residues: CASSFQNGPAQHF. The V call is TRBV12-3 or TRBV12-4, the J call TRBJ1-5; D is unresolved. V shed 3 bases and J shed 11 bases, with 14 bases lying between them. The CDR3 spans 13 residues.

The V call is TRBV2, the J call TRBJ1-2; TRBD1 agrees at 8 bases. CDR1 is SNHLY and CDR2 is FYNNEI in the germline V gene. V shed 2 bases, J shed 8 bases, and the junction held 1 base outside the gene matches. The CDR3 runs 12 residues. CDR3 in DNA: TGTGCCAGCAGTGAACAGGGGGCCGGCTACACCTTC. It is translated as CASSEQGAGYTF.

V and J are TRBV29-1 and TRBJ1-2; the match to TRBD1 covers 8 bases. Per germline, CDR1 SQVTM and CDR2 ANQGSEA. The CDR3 runs to 13 residues. Trimming took 6 bases from V and 4 from J; bases not matched to a gene: 7. CDR3 protein: CSVTTGEGYGYTF. As DNA, the CDR3 is TGCAGCGTCACGACAGGGGAAGGCTATGGCTACACCTTC.

The CDR3 loop is CASSLSGRGEKLFF. CDR3 coding DNA: TGTGCCAGCAGCTTATCAGGGCGGGGTGAAAAACTGTTTTTT. J is TRBJ1-4 and V is TRBV7-9, with a possible D match to TRBD1 (5 bases). Trimming left V 2 bases short and J 7 bases short, with 11 bases between. CDR1 and CDR2 from the germline V gene are SEHNR and FQNEAQ (reference sequence). This CDR3 is 14 amino acids long.

The V call is TRBV9, the J call TRBJ1-6; TRBD1 agrees at 7 bases. CDR3 length: 14 amino acids. V lost 2 bases and J lost 5; bases outside the gene matches: 1. Germline CDR1 reads SGDLS; CDR2 reads YYNGEE. This CDR3 reads CASSVTGDNSPLHF. For the CDR3, the DNA is TGTGCCAGCAGCGTTACAGGGGATAATTCACCCCTCCACTTT.

The rearrangement uses TRBV13 and TRBJ1-1; D call uncertain. CDR1 and CDR2 from the germline V gene are PRHDT and FYEKMQ (reference sequence). V lost 4 bases, J lost 1 base, and 1 base lay in between. The CDR3 totals 11 residues. CDR3 sequence: CASSSNTEAFF. CDR3 in DNA: TGTGCCAGCAGCTCGAACACTGAAGCTTTCTTT.

This clone was picked up a small number of times. The chain employs TRBV29-1 and TRBJ1-4, with unresolved D. Between the trimmed V and J ends, which lost 5 bases and 7 bases, there was a span of 14 bases. This CDR3 has 13 residues. Germline CDR1 is SQVTM and CDR2 is ANQGSEA. The CDR3 DNA follows: TGCAGCGTTACTCAGGCCTGGGGTGAAAAACTGTTTTTT. Amino acids: CSVTQAWGEKLFF.

The chain employs TRBV19 and TRBJ1-1; D is uncertain. Germline loops: CDR1 LNHDA, CDR2 SQIVND (reference sequence). Deletions cut 4 bases from V and 0 bases from J, with 12 bases between. This CDR3 is built from 15 residues. CDR3: CASSTREYVNTEAFF. CDR3 bases: TGTGCCAGTAGTACCCGGGAGTATGTGAACACTGAAGCTTTCTTT.

The rearrangement links TRBV5-4 to TRBJ2-2, with 7 bases that match TRBD1. The length of the CDR3 is 13 residues. With V trimmed by 1 base and J by 10 bases, 4 bases remained unmatched. CDR1 is SGHNT, CDR2 YYREEE, per germline (reference sequence). In DNA, the CDR3 is TGTGCCAGCAGCTTGAGGGGGCAGGTGGAGCTGTTTTTT. It yields the protein CASSLRGQVELFF.

The chain is built from TRBV6-6 and TRBJ1-1; 9 nucleotides align to TRBD1. The CDR3 consists of 13 residues. Trimming at V came to 8 bases and at J to 5 bases, leaving 6 bases not matched to a gene. Germline loops: CDR1 MNHNY, CDR2 SVGAGI (reference sequence). Here the CDR3 DNA reads TGTGCCAGCGTCAAACAGGGGGCTACTGAAGCTTTCTTT. This sequence encodes CASVKQGATEAFF.

This chain uses TRBV6-2 or TRBV6-3 with TRBJ1-2; D not certain. Germline lookup yields CDR1 MNHEY and CDR2 SVGEGT. The CDR3 consists of 13 residues. Trimming took off 4 bases at V and 6 bases at J, with 12 bases between the two ends. The CDR3 DNA is TGTGCCAGCAGTTCCCCCTGGCGCGATGGCTACACCTTC. This codes for CASSSPWRDGYTF.

The chain recombines TRBV6-1 with TRBJ2-3; D is possibly TRBD1 (6 bases). This CDR3 is 14 amino acids long. V was trimmed by 3 bases and J by 4 bases, leaving 11 bases between them. Germline-derived CDR1 and CDR2 are MNHNS and SASEGT. The CDR3 loop reads CASSDTGLADTQYF. CDR3 nucleotide sequence: TGTGCCAGCAGTGATACAGGGCTGGCAGATACGCAGTATTTT.

The J gene is TRBJ1-1, the V gene TRBV5-4, with D unresolved. Trimming stripped 0 bases from V and 5 bases from J, with 8 bases between. CDR1 is SGHNT, CDR2 YYREEE, per germline (reference sequence). This CDR3 comprises 13 residues. Here the CDR3 DNA reads TGTGCCAGCAGCTTGGACGCGGAGACTGAAGCTTTCTTT. It codes for CASSLDAETEAFF.

This clone appeared once. The rearrangement uses TRBV7-9 and TRBJ1-2; D uncertain. CDR1 and CDR2 (germline): SEHNR, FQNEAQ (reference sequence). With 5 bases removed from V and 4 bases from J, the gap between germline ends came to 11 bases. The CDR3 runs to 13 residues. The CDR3 region has the DNA TGTGCCAGCAGCCTTTCGAGGAGCTATGGCTACACCTTC. It encodes CASSLSRSYGYTF.

Notes on this clone: Other DNA sequences from this sample encode an identical CDR3 as well. The chain combines TRBV7-9 with TRBJ1-6; no reliable D call. Germline CDR1 SEHNR, CDR2 FQNEAQ (reference sequence). The germline V and J ends were trimmed by 1 base and 0 bases, with 4 bases remaining between them. The CDR3 consists of 15 residues. CDR3 region: CASSLESSYNSPLHF. DNA for the CDR3: TGTGCCAGCAGCTTAGAGAGCTCCTATAATTCACCCCTCCACTTT. Full variable domain (remainder filled in from reference TRBV7-9 and TRBJ1-6): DTGVSQNPRHKITKRGQNVTFRCDPISEHNRLYWYRQTLGQGPEFLTYFQNEAQLEKSRLLSDRFSAERPKGSFSTLEIQRTEQGDSAMYLCASSLESSYNSPLHFGNGTRLTVT.

This clone occurred a few times. This chain connects TRBV29-1 to TRBJ1-6; 7 positions match TRBD1. Germline V gene data show CDR1 as SQVTM and CDR2 as ANQGSEA. After removal of 6 bases from V and 7 bases from J, the junction contained 12 bases not matched to a gene. This CDR3 has 15 amino acids. The CDR3 reads CSVRISDRQNSPLHF. DNA of the CDR3: TGCAGCGTGCGAATATCGGACAGGCAGAATTCACCCCTCCACTTT.

The V and J genes are TRBV6-5 and TRBJ1-5; D remains unclear. CDR1 is MNHEY, CDR2 SVGAGI, per germline. This CDR3 is built from 15 residues. Trimming left V 3 bases short and J 1 base short, with 10 bases between. The CDR3 DNA sequence: TGTGCCAGCAGTTATAATCTGGACAGCAATCAGCCCCAGCATTTT. Its translation: CASSYNLDSNQPQHF.